The 12 T cell receptor beta chains reported below all come from one sample, sequenced in a study of T cell responses to AZD1222 COVID-19 vaccine. TCRdb's table, derived via immunoSEQ multiplex PCR, lists solely in-frame clones and lacks some. Here the sample spans under 150,000 clones, approximately 87% being singletons. This specimen consisted of peripheral blood, obtained 28 days after the second AZD1222 dose. All receptors come from an adult who received the AZD1222 COVID-19 vaccine.

This clone has a handful of counts. The V and J genes are TRBV1 and TRBJ2-2; TRBD1 is the table's D call and was not checked against the DNA. TRBV1 is marked as a pseudogene. The CDR3 length is 13 residues. CDR3 bases: TGCACCAGCAGCCCACACCACCCAAGGGAGCTGTTTTTT. Amino acid sequence: CTSSPHHPRELFF.

This clone was recorded a few times. The chain employs TRBV27 and TRBJ1-5, with D hard to call. Germline CDR1 MNHEY, CDR2 SMNVEV (reference sequence). This CDR3 is built from 14 residues. The ends were cut back, 5 bases at V and 3 bases at J, with 11 bases in the middle. The DNA for the CDR3 is TGTGCCAGCAGTATCCGGGCCTACAATCAGCCCCAGCATTTT. This encodes CASSIRAYNQPQHF.

The chain employs TRBV28 and TRBJ1-2, with TRBD1 matching over 7 bases. The junction had 14 bases not matched to a gene; V was cut back by 6 bases and J by 4 bases. The CDR3 totals 16 residues. In germline, CDR1 is MDHEN, CDR2 SYDVKM. CDR3 nucleotide sequence: TGTGCCAGCAGACCCACCGACAGGGAACTTTTCTATGGCTACACCTTC. Amino acid sequence: CASRPTDRELFYGYTF.

The chain has TRBV7-8 and TRBJ2-3, with D unclear. The CDR3 spans 11 residues. The germline gives CDR1 SGHVS, CDR2 FQNEAQ. V lost 4 bases to trimming and J lost 4 bases, with 3 bases between them. Written as DNA, the CDR3 is TGTGCCAGCAGCTCACCAGATACGCAGTATTTT. The encoded protein is CASSSPDTQYF.

The V gene is TRBV28, the J gene TRBJ2-1, with TRBD2 matching over 7 bases. The junction had 14 bases not matched to a gene; V was cut back by 7 bases and J by 8 bases. The CDR3 length is 15 residues. CDR1 and CDR2 from the germline V gene are MDHEN and SYDVKM. The CDR3 region has the DNA TGTGCCAGCATAATGGGGCGGGGGTTTAGGGATGAGCAGTTCTTC. This codes for CASIMGRGFRDEQFF. The variable domain in full, completed from reference TRBV28 and TRBJ2-1, reads DVKVTQSSRYLVKRTGEKVFLECVQDMDHENMFWYRQDPGLGLRLIYFSYDVKMKEKGDIPEGYSVSREKKERFSLILESASTNQTSMYLCASIMGRGFRDEQFFGPGTRLTVL.

The CDR3 nucleotides are TGTGCCAGCAGTGAACAGTATAGCAATCAGCCCCAGCATTTT. This encodes CASSEQYSNQPQHF. The chain links TRBV6-1 to TRBJ1-5; D gene uncertain. CDR1 is MNHNS and CDR2 is SASEGT in the germline V gene. Deletions cut 2 bases from V and 0 bases from J, with 5 bases between. The CDR3 sequence is 14 residues long.

The chain recombines TRBV7-8 with TRBJ1-5; a possible D gene is TRBD1 (6 bases). The germline V gene encodes CDR1 SGHVS and CDR2 FQNEAQ. The CDR3 length is 14 residues. Trimming removed 6 bases from V and 6 bases from J, with 15 bases in between. In DNA, the CDR3 is TGTGCCAGCAGTCAAGGGGGAGGGAGTCAGCCCCAGCATTTT. Its protein is CASSQGGGSQPQHF.

The J gene is TRBJ1-3, the V gene TRBV7-9; no reliable D call. The CDR3 totals 13 residues. CDR1 SEHNR and CDR2 FQNEAQ come from the germline V gene (reference sequence). The germline V and J ends were trimmed by 9 bases and 1 base, with 10 bases remaining between them. In DNA, the CDR3 is TGTGCCAGTAATGGAGGGTCTGGAAACACCATATATTTT. Its translation is CASNGGSGNTIYF.

This rearrangement joins TRBV6-5 to TRBJ1-3, with D possibly TRBD1 on 5 matching bases. Trimming took 6 bases from V and 0 from J, leaving 9 bases between them. Per germline, CDR1 MNHEY and CDR2 SVGAGI. CDR3 length: 14 amino acids. CDR3 in amino acids: CASSQGFSGNTIYF. CDR3 in DNA: TGTGCCAGCAGCCAGGGATTCTCTGGAAACACCATATATTTT.

This clone occurred a few times. The chain couples TRBV7-2 to TRBJ1-4, with 7 bases lining up with TRBD1. V was clipped by 5 bases and J by 8 bases; unmatched bases: 8. Germline CDR1 and CDR2: SGHTA and FQGNSA. The CDR3 is 14 residues long. The CDR3 region has the DNA TGTGCCAGCAGCGAACAGGGGACGGGAGAAAAACTGTTTTTT. Protein product: CASSEQGTGEKLFF.

The count of this clone is one. The V and J genes are TRBV19 and TRBJ1-1; D is unclear. The CDR3 loop spans 14 amino acids. Germline-derived CDR1 and CDR2 are LNHDA and SQIVND (reference sequence). The V end was cut by 4 bases, the J end by 0 bases, with 9 bases between. CDR3 loop: CASSTGILNTEAFF. The CDR3 nucleotides are TGTGCCAGTAGTACCGGTATTCTGAACACTGAAGCTTTCTTT.

The V gene is TRBV7-2, the J gene TRBJ2-1; 8 bases are shared with TRBD1. V lost 5 bases, J lost 4 bases, and 4 bases stayed unmatched. Germline V gene sequence: CDR1 SGHTA, CDR2 FQGNSA. The CDR3 consists of 14 residues. The CDR3, as DNA: TGTGCCAGCAGCGCGGGACAGGCTTACAATGAGCAGTTCTTC. Translated, it gives CASSAGQAYNEQFF. Full variable domain (missing parts from reference TRBV7-2 and TRBJ2-1): GAGVSQSPSNKVTEKGKDVELRCDPISGHTALYWYRQSLGQGLEFLIYFQGNSAPDKSGLPSDRFSAERTGGSVSTLTIQRTQQEDSAVYLCASSAGQAYNEQFFGPGTRLTVL.